The clone carrying this TCR beta chain was found a few times. Its target is unknown. The sample is drawn from a study of cytomegalovirus exposure and HLA in healthy donors. General study findings and limits: Generally TCR sequences proved uncommon, though certain public TCRs appeared in numerous donors.

In the PCR, 60 Vbeta and 13 Jbeta primers were used. Assay used: immunoSEQ multiplex PCR; TCRdb lists only in-frame clones, some missing. The sample lists 130,000 to 150,000 clones; approximately 68% were seen once. Per the germline V gene, CDR1 is GTSNPN and CDR2 is SVGIG (reference sequence). The CDR3 is made up of 15 amino acids. V lost 3 bases to trimming and J lost 4 bases; unmatched junction nucleotides: 10. Sequenced: PBMCs. The source of this sequence is a man in his sixties in good health and CMV-seronegative. The V and J genes are TRBV30 and TRBJ2-3; 7 bases are shared with TRBD2. This chain's CDR3 is CAWSVTGTNPDTQYF. The CDR3 region has the DNA TGTGCCTGGAGCGTCACCGGGACTAATCCAGATACGCAGTATTTT.